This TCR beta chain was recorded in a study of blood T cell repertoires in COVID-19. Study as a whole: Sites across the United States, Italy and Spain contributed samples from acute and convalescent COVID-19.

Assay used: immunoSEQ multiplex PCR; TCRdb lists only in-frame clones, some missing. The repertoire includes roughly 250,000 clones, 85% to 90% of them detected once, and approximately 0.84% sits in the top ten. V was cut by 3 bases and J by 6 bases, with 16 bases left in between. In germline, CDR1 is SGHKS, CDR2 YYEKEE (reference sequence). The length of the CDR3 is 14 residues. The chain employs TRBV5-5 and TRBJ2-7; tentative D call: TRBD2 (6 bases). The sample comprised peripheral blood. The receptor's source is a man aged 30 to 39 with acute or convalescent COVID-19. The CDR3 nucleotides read TGTGCCAGCAGCTCAGTTCTCGGGAGCTCCGAGCAGTACTTC. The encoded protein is CASSSVLGSSEQYF.